The 7 T cell receptor beta chains listed next were all sequenced from one sample in a study of PD-L1 blockade in urothelial cancer. Time point defined: pretreatment peripheral blood. The method was immunoSEQ multiplex PCR; TCRdb's version includes in-frame clones alone and lacks a portion of them. This table holds 45,000 to 50,000 clones, 75% to 90% found once. Material: PBMCs, obtained around atezolizumab (anti-PD-L1) treatment. Every receptor here comes from a man aged 50-60 years with urothelial cancer.

The chain carries TRBV7-9 and TRBJ2-2, with a weak D call TRBD2 (6 bases). Trimming pared 2 bases from V and 3 bases from J, leaving 10 bases between. The CDR3 has 15 residues. Germline V gene sequence: CDR1 SEHNR, CDR2 FQNEAQ (reference sequence). The CDR3 loop is CASSLITGDTGELFF. The CDR3 DNA follows: TGTGCCAGCAGCTTAATAACGGGGGACACCGGGGAGCTGTTTTTT.

This clone was counted between two and nine times. V usage is TRBV7-2 and J usage is TRBJ1-2, with 11 positions matching TRBD1. This CDR3 is built from 15 residues. The V gene end was trimmed by 0 bases and the J gene end by 8 bases; junction bases not matched to a gene: 5. CDR1 is SGHTA, CDR2 FQGNSA, per germline. The CDR3 protein is CASSLAGTGGMGYTF. DNA for the CDR3: TGTGCCAGCAGCTTAGCTGGGACAGGGGGGATGGGCTACACCTTC.

The chain uses TRBV29-1 and TRBJ1-1; 8 bases are a match to TRBD1. Germline CDR1 and CDR2: SQVTM and ANQGSEA. The CDR3 extends over 12 amino acids. With 7 bases clipped from V and 5 bases from J, the junction kept 6 bases outside the gene matches. For the CDR3, the DNA is TGCAGCGCGACAGGGGCGGGTACTGAAGCTTTCTTT. Translated, it gives CSATGAGTEAFF.

The rearrangement uses TRBV9 and TRBJ2-1; a weak D match, TRBD2 (5 bases). Trimming removed 3 bases at V and 6 bases at J, with 31 bases between. Germline values: CDR1 SGDLS, CDR2 YYNGEE. The CDR3 is 20 amino acids. The CDR3 sequence: CASSGKPSRHTREFTNEQFF. Here the CDR3 DNA reads TGTGCCAGCAGCGGTAAACCATCCCGACACACTAGGGAGTTTACCAATGAGCAGTTCTTC.

CDR3: CATSGQGLSYDGYTF. The CDR3, as DNA: TGTGCCACCTCGGGCCAGGGCCTTTCCTATGATGGCTACACCTTC. This chain connects TRBV5-4 to TRBJ1-2, with a possible D match to TRBD1 (5 bases). Germline V CDR1 and CDR2: SGHNT, YYREEE (reference sequence). This CDR3 has 15 residues. Deletions cut 9 bases from V and 6 bases from J, with 24 bases between.

For the CDR3, the DNA is TGCAGCGGTTCCCAGGGGGCAACGGAGACCCAGTACTTC. This encodes CSGSQGATETQYF. The chain couples TRBV29-1 to TRBJ2-5; 8 bases line up with TRBD1. The germline V gene encodes CDR1 SQVTM and CDR2 ANQGSEA. There are 13 residues in the CDR3. With V trimmed by 7 bases and J by 5 bases, 9 bases remained unmatched.

The rearrangement joins TRBV9 to TRBJ1-2; 11 bases fit TRBD1. Germline V gives CDR1 SGDLS, CDR2 YYNGEE. Trimming removed 0 bases from V and 7 bases from J; junction bases left unmatched: 5. This CDR3 comprises 15 residues. The CDR3 bases are TGTGCCAGCAGCGTAGGAGGGACAGGGGGGACTGGCTACACCTTC. Encoded protein: CASSVGGTGGTGYTF. Together with reference TRBV9 and TRBJ1-2, the CDR3 gives the full variable domain: DSGVTQTPKHLITATGQRVTLRCSPRSGDLSVYWYQQSLDQGLQFLIQYYNGEERAKGNILERFSAQQFPDLHSELNLSSLELGDSALYFCASSVGGTGGTGYTFGSGTRLTVV.